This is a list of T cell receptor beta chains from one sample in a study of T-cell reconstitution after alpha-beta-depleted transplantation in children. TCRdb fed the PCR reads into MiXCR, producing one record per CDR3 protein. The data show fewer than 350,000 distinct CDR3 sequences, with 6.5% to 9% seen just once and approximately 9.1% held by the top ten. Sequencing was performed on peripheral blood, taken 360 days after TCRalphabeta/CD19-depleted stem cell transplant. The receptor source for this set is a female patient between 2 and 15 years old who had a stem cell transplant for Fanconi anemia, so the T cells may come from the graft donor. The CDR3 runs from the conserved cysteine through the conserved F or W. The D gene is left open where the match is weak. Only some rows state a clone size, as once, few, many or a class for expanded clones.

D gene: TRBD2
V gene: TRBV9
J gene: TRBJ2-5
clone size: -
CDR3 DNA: TGTGCCAGCAGCGTAGGGGCTAGCGGGTACCAAGAGACCCAGTACTTC
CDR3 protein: CASSVGASGYQETQYF

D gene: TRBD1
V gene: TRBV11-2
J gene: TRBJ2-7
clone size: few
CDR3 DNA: TGTGCCAGCAGCAAGGGACAGTCCTACGAGCAGTACTTC
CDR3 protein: CASSKGQSYEQYF

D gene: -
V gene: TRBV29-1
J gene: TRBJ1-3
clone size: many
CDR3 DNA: TGCAGCGTTGAAGGCGTCGCGGGAAACACCATATATTTT
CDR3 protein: CSVEGVAGNTIYF

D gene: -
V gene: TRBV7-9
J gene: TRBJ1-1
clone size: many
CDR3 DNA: TGTGCCAGCAGCTTAGGGGGACATCCCAACACTGAAGCTTTCTTT
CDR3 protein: CASSLGGHPNTEAFF

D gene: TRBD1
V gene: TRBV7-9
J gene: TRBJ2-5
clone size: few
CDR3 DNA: TGTGCCAGCAGCTTAGCTACCCTACAGGGGTGGAGCGAGACCCAGTACTTC
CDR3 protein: CASSLATLQGWSETQYF

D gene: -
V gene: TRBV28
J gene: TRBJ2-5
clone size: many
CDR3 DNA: TGTGCCAGCAGTTTTTCAGGGCCCCCTGTGACCCAGTACTTC
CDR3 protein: CASSFSGPPVTQYF

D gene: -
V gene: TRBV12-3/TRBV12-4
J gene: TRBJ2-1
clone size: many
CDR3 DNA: TGCGCCAGCAGCTTGGCCGGGAATGAGCAGTTCTTC
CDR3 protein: CASSLAGNEQFF

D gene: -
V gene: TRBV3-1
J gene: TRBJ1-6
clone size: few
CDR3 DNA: TGTGCCAGCAGCCAGAAGGCAAGGGGATCTCATTCACCCCTCCACTTT
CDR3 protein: CASSQKARGSHSPLHF

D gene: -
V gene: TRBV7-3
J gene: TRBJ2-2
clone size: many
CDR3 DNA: TGTGCCAGCAGCTATAGCGCGGCCGGGGAGCTGTTTTTT
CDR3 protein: CASSYSAAGELFF

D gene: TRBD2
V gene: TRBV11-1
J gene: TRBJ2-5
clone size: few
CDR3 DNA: TGTGCCAGCAGCACAGAAGTAGCGGGGGGCGCGGAACGAACCCGACAAGAGACCCAGTACTTC
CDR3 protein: CASSTEVAGGAERTRQETQYF

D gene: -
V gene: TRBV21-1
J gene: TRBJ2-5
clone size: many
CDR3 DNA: TGTGCCAGCAGTCGCGACCAGGGGCTGCAAGAGACCCAGTACTTC
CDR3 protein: CASSRDQGLQETQYF

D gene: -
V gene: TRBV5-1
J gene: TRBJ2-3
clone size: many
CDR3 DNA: TGCGCCAGCCAGTCAGGGCAGACAGATACGCAGTATTTT
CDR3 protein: CASQSGQTDTQYF

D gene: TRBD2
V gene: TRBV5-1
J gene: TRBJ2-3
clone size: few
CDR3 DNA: TGCGCCAGCAGACCCATTCCGGGGGGGGTGCGAGATACGCAGTATTTT
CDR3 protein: CASRPIPGGVRDTQYF

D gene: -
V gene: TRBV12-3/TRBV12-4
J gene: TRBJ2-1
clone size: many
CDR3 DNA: TGTGCCAGCAGTTTTGGCGTGGGATACAATGAGCAGTTCTTC
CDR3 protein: CASSFGVGYNEQFF

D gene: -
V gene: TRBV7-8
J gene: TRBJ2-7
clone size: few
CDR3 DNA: TGTGCCAGCAGCCTTACAGGGTTTAGAGGCTACGAGCAGTACTTC
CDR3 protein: CASSLTGFRGYEQYF

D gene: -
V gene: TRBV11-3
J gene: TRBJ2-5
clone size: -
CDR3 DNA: TGTGCCAGCAGCTCCCGGGTGAGGGAGACCCAGTACTTC
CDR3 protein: CASSSRVRETQYF

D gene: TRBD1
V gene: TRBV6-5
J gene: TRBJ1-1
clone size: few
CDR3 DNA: TGTGCCAGCAGTTACTTTTGGGACAGGGGCCTCGGGGACACTGAAGCTTTCTTT
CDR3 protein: CASSYFWDRGLGDTEAFF

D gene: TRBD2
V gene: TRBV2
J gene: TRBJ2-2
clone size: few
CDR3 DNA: TGTGCCAGCAGTTCGCGGGGGGGCCGCACCGGGGAGCTGTTTTTT
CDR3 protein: CASSSRGGRTGELFF

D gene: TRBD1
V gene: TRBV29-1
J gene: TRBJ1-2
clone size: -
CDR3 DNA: TGCAGCGTTGAATTTAGGGGGCGGAGTGGCTACACCTTC
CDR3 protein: CSVEFRGRSGYTF

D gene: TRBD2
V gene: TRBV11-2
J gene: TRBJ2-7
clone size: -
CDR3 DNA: TGTGCCAGCAGCTTGTTAGCCGTGGGACTAGCATACGAGCAGTACTTC
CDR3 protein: CASSLLAVGLAYEQYF

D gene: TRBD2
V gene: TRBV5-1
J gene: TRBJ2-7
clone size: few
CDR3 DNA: TGCGCCAGCAGCCCCTATGCCAGCGGGAGGCCGTACGAGCAGTACTTC
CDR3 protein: CASSPYASGRPYEQYF

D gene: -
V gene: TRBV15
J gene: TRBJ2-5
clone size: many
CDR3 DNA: TGTGCCACCAGCAGAGATTTCCAGGAGGGGACCCAGTACTTC
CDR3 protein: CATSRDFQEGTQYF

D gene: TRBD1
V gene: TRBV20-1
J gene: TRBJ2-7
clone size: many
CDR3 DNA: TGCAGTGCTACACAGGGGGGCTCCTACGAGCAGTACTTC
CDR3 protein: CSATQGGSYEQYF

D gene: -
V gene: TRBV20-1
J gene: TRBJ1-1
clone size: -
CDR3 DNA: TGCAGTGCTAGTTCCCAAGGGGGGTGGGCTTTCTTT
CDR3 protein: CSASSQGGWAFF

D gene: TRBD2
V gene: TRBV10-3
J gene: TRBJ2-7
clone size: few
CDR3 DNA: TGTGCCATCAGTGAAAGCGGGAGGGCCCACGAGCAGTACTTC
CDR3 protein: CAISESGRAHEQYF

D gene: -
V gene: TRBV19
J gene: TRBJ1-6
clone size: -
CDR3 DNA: TGTGCCAGTAGTATTGGACGGACAGCAGGATATCCCCTCCACTTT
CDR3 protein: CASSIGRTAGYPLHF

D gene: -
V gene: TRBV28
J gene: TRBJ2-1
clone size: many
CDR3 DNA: TGTGCCAGCAGTTTCTCCGGGACTCCGACCTACAATGAGCAGTTCTTC
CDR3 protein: CASSFSGTPTYNEQFF

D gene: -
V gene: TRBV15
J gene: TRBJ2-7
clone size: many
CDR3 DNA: TGTGCCACCAGCAGTTGGGGGGGCCCCGAAGATCTCTACGAGCAGTACTTC
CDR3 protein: CATSSWGGPEDLYEQYF

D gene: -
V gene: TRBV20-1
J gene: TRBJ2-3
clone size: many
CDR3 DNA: TGCAGTGCTATAACCTCCACAGATACGCAGTATTTT
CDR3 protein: CSAITSTDTQYF

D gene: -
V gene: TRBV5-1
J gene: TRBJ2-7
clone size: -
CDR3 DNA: TGCGCCAGCAGCCCACAGACAACTAGCTCCTACGAGCAGTACTTC
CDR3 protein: CASSPQTTSSYEQYF

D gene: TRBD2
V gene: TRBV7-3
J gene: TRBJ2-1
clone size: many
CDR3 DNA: TGTGCCAGCAGCTTAGATGCTAGCGGGAGCTACAATGAGCAGTTCTTC
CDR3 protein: CASSLDASGSYNEQFF

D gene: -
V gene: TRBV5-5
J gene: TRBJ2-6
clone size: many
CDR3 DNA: TGTGCCAGCAGGGACATAACTGGGGCCAACGTCCTGACTTTC
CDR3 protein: CASRDITGANVLTF

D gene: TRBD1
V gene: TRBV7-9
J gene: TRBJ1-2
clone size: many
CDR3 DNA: TGTGCCAGCAACGAAGGGGGCCGCTATGGCTACACCTTC
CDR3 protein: CASNEGGRYGYTF